These 17 T cell receptor beta chains came from one sample sequenced in a study of T cell responses to AZD1222 COVID-19 vaccine. Generated by immunoSEQ multiplex PCR, the TCRdb table keeps only in-frame clones and is missing some. Among 100,000 to 150,000 clones listed, 90% were seen once. The starting material was peripheral blood, obtained on day 0 of AZD1222 vaccination. Receptors were obtained from an adult in good health.

The V and J genes are TRBV19 and TRBJ1-1, with 8 bases aligning to TRBD1. Germline loops: CDR1 LNHDA, CDR2 SQIVND (reference sequence). The V and J ends lost 7 bases and 2 bases, in that order; junction bases with no gene match: 3. This CDR3 region has 13 residues. CDR3 amino acids: CASMDRVNTEAFF. As DNA, the CDR3 is TGTGCCAGTATGGACAGGGTCAACACTGAAGCTTTCTTT.

The chain employs TRBV4-2 and TRBJ1-1; D remains ambiguous. This CDR3 has 14 residues. CDR1 and CDR2 from the germline V gene are LGHNA and YNFKEQ. V was cut by 4 bases and J by 5 bases, with 14 bases left in between. As DNA, the CDR3 is TGTGCCAGCAGCCCTGAGCTCCGGGGAACTGAAGCTTTCTTT. It specifies CASSPELRGTEAFF.

V gene TRBV5-1 combines with J gene TRBJ2-1; no clear D. V shed 1 base and J shed 1 base, with 6 bases lying between them. Germline CDR1 reads SGHRS; CDR2 reads YFSETQ. The CDR3 totals 14 residues. The CDR3, as DNA: TGCGCCAGCAGCTTGATGTGGTCCTACAATGAGCAGTTCTTC. It is translated as CASSLMWSYNEQFF.

The J gene is TRBJ2-1, the V gene TRBV24-1; the D gene is possibly TRBD1 (6 bases). Trimming stripped 3 bases from V and 5 bases from J, with 13 bases between. Germline CDR1 and CDR2: KGHDR and SFDVKD. The length of the CDR3 is 15 residues. The CDR3 DNA reads as TGTGCCACCAGTGATCCCGACAGGAAACACAATGAGCAGTTCTTC. Protein product: CATSDPDRKHNEQFF.

This clone was seen a single time. The V and J genes are TRBV5-4 and TRBJ2-1; D gene ambiguous. The CDR3 spans 12 residues. V dropped 1 base and J dropped 10 bases, with 9 bases sitting between them. From germline, CDR1 is SGHNT and CDR2 YYREEE (reference sequence). As DNA, the CDR3 is TGTGCCAGCAGCTTGAGTGGGTCGGAGCAGTTCTTC. As protein: CASSLSGSEQFF.

The sample holds one count of this clone. This chain uses TRBV19 with TRBJ2-3, with D possibly matching TRBD1 (5 bases). This CDR3 comprises 13 residues. The V and J ends lost 7 bases and 2 bases respectively, with 10 bases between them. The V gene's germline CDR1 is LNHDA and CDR2 SQIVND (reference sequence). Here the CDR3 DNA reads TGTGCCAGTAACGGCAGGGTCACAGATACGCAGTATTTT. Its translation is CASNGRVTDTQYF. The full variable domain, its missing parts supplied by reference TRBV19 and TRBJ2-3, is DGGITQSPKYLFRKEGQNVTLSCEQNLNHDAMYWYRQDPGQGLRLIYYSQIVNDFQKGDIAEGYSVSREKKESFPLTVTSAQKNPTAFYLCASNGRVTDTQYFGPGTRLTVL.

The CDR3 DNA is TGTGCCAGCAGTATACAGGGGAAGAACACTGAAGCTTTCTTT. Amino acids: CASSIQGKNTEAFF. This chain uses TRBV6-2 or TRBV6-3 with TRBJ1-1; 7 positions agree with TRBD1. Germline CDR1 reads MNHEY; CDR2 reads SVGEGT. V gave up 5 bases and J gave up 1 base; unmatched junction bases: 4. The CDR3 spans 14 residues.

The gene calls are TRBV7-2 and TRBJ1-5; D is uncertain. Trimming removed 1 base at V and 3 bases at J, with 10 bases between. Germline values: CDR1 SGHTA, CDR2 FQGNSA. This CDR3 comprises 15 residues. CDR3 residues: CASSLEWEINQPQHF. CDR3 coding DNA: TGTGCCAGCAGCTTAGAATGGGAGATCAATCAGCCCCAGCATTTT. The full variable domain, rest sourced from reference TRBV7-2 and TRBJ1-5, is GAGVSQSPSNKVTEKGKDVELRCDPISGHTALYWYRQSLGQGLEFLIYFQGNSAPDKSGLPSDRFSAERTGGSVSTLTIQRTQQEDSAVYLCASSLEWEINQPQHFGDGTRLSIL.

V gene TRBV19 combines with J gene TRBJ1-3; D not certain. V shed 4 bases and J shed 1 base, with 8 bases lying between them. Germline V CDR1 and CDR2: LNHDA, SQIVND (reference sequence). The CDR3 is 14 residues long. The CDR3 DNA reads TGTGCCAGTAGTACGACAAGTTCTGGAAACACCATATATTTT. Protein: CASSTTSSGNTIYF.

V gene TRBV19 combines with J gene TRBJ1-5; TRBD1 might be the D (5 bases). V shed 5 bases and J shed 4 bases, with 18 bases lying between them. This CDR3 is built from 16 residues. Germline loops: CDR1 LNHDA, CDR2 SQIVND (reference sequence). CDR3 coding DNA: TGTGCCAGTAGTCGCGCACCTCAGGGTTTGAATCAGCCCCAGCATTTT. Translation: CASSRAPQGLNQPQHF.

The rearrangement uses TRBV19 and TRBJ1-1; possible D gene TRBD1, 6 bases. CDR3 size: 12 residues. The V gene's germline CDR1 is LNHDA and CDR2 SQIVND (reference sequence). Trimming removed 9 bases at V and 1 base at J, with 9 bases between. CDR3 loop: CASLTGNTEAFF. The DNA for the CDR3 is TGTGCCAGCTTGACAGGGAACACTGAAGCTTTCTTT.

The V call is TRBV5-1, the J call TRBJ2-3; 10 nucleotides match TRBD2. The germline V gene has CDR1 SGHRS and CDR2 YFSETQ. V was clipped by 4 bases and J by 2 bases; unmatched bases: 4. The CDR3 loop spans 15 amino acids. CDR3 DNA sequence: TGCGCCAGCAGCCCTAGCGGGGGCTCCACAGATACGCAGTATTTT. This translates into CASSPSGGSTDTQYF.

The CDR3 reads CASSYSDREKLFF. The CDR3 bases are TGTGCCAGCAGTTACTCGGATCGCGAAAAACTGTTTTTT. The rearrangement links TRBV6-2 or TRBV6-3 to TRBJ1-4; D not resolved. The CDR3 runs to 13 residues. V was trimmed by 0 bases and J by 8 bases, leaving 7 bases between them. The germline CDR1 and CDR2 sequences are MNHEY and SVGEGT.

The V and J genes are TRBV19 and TRBJ2-5; 8 positions agree with TRBD1. The CDR3 covers 13 residues. V was clipped by 5 bases and J by 7 bases; unmatched bases: 6. The germline CDR1 and CDR2 sequences are LNHDA and SQIVND (reference sequence). CDR3 sequence: CASSDWDRRTQYF. The CDR3 bases are TGTGCCAGTAGTGACTGGGACAGGCGGACCCAGTACTTC.

CDR3 coding DNA: TGTGCCAGCAGCTCCCTGAAAGGGCGGGGAAGCACAGATACGCAGTATTTT. Its protein product is CASSSLKGRGSTDTQYF. The chain recombines TRBV7-6 with TRBJ2-3; D may be TRBD2 (6 bases). The V gene lost 4 bases and the J gene lost 0 bases, with 17 bases spanning the gap. Looked up from germline, CDR1 is SGHVS and CDR2 is FNYEAQ. The CDR3 has 17 residues.

This chain connects TRBV15 to TRBJ1-5; D remains unclear. Germline values: CDR1 LNHNV, CDR2 YYDKDF (reference sequence). This CDR3 region has 15 residues. The V end lost 0 bases, the J end lost 3 bases, and 9 bases lay between the germline ends. CDR3 sequence reads: CATSRDHLDNQPQHF. CDR3 bases: TGTGCCACCAGCAGAGATCATCTAGACAATCAGCCCCAGCATTTT.

This clone occurred a few times. The chain has TRBV29-1 and TRBJ2-1; no clear D gene. The V end lost 6 bases, the J end lost 8 bases, and 8 bases lay between the germline ends. Germline CDR1 SQVTM, CDR2 ANQGSEA. The CDR3 runs to 10 residues. This chain's CDR3 is CSVGEDEQFF. The CDR3 nucleotides read TGCAGCGTCGGAGAGGATGAGCAGTTCTTC.